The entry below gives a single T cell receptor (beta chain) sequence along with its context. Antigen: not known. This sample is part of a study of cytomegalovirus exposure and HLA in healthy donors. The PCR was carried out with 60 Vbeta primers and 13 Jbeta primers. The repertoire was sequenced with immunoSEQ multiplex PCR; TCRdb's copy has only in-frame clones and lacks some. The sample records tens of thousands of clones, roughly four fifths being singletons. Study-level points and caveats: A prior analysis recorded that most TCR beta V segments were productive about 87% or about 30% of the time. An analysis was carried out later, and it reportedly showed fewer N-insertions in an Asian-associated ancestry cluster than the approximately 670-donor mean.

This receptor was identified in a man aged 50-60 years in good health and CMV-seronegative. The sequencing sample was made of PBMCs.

CDR3 loop: CASSSLWTDRGNRYEQYF. The DNA of the CDR3 is TGCGCCAGCAGCTCGCTGTGGACCGACAGGGGCAATAGGTACGAGCAGTACTTC. The chain has TRBV5-1 and TRBJ2-7, with TRBD1 matching 8 bases. The ends lost 3 bases at V and 4 bases at J; junction bases unmatched: 18. The germline gives CDR1 SGHRS, CDR2 YFSETQ. CDR3 length equals 18 residues.